Only a few counts were recorded for the clone carrying this T cell receptor (beta chain). No antigen is known for it. V was clipped by 1 base and J by 8 bases; unmatched bases: 5. The CDR3 is 14 amino acids. CDR1 MGHRA and CDR2 YSYEKL come from the germline V gene. This sample is drawn from a study of T-cell reconstitution after alpha-beta-depleted transplantation in children. Study-level results: Newly produced T cells mostly provided counts and TCRbeta diversity after one year, as hyperexpanded clones declined. Reportedly, alpha-beta T cells present about two months post-transplant originated from several hundred expanded clones of graft origin. The study traced high day-60 TCRbeta diversity in some patients to surviving recipient T cells and thymic progenitors.

A library of TCRbeta sequences, prepared with unique molecular identifiers, was generated. TCRdb reprocessed the PCR reads via MiXCR and lists one record per CDR3 protein. This table holds 550,000 to 800,000 distinct CDR3 sequences, about an eighth found once. The chain uses TRBV4-1 and TRBJ1-5; 7 bases line up with TRBD1. This specimen consisted of PBMCs, obtained before TCRalphabeta/CD19-depleted stem cell transplant. The TCR sequence derives from a girl under 10 years old with congenital amegakaryocytic thrombocytopenia, due to receive a stem cell transplant. CDR3 nucleotide sequence: TGCGCCAGCAGCCAAGCGCCAGGGGGTGAGCCCCAGCATTTT. Protein: CASSQAPGGEPQHF.